This T cell receptor beta chain came from a study of shared clonotypes between healthy human individuals. TCRdb's table, derived via immunoSEQ multiplex PCR, lists solely in-frame clones and lacks some. This table has some 1,400,000 clones, roughly 96% appearing once. Findings of the study overall: Genetic and exposure-history diversity was limited by the few donors.

Trimming removed 6 bases from V and 0 bases from J, with 6 bases in between. The CDR3 length is 13 residues. Looked up from germline, CDR1 is MNHEY and CDR2 is SVGAGI. This clone showed up just a few times. Its antigen is as yet unknown. The TCR was taken from a man aged 25-45 years in good health. Sequenced input: naive CD4+ T cells sorted from blood. The subset here: CD45RA+ positively selected. V usage is TRBV6-5 and J usage is TRBJ2-4; D remains unclear. The DNA for the CDR3 is TGTGCCAGCAGGCCCTTAGCCAAAAACATTCAGTACTTC. It is translated as CASRPLAKNIQYF.